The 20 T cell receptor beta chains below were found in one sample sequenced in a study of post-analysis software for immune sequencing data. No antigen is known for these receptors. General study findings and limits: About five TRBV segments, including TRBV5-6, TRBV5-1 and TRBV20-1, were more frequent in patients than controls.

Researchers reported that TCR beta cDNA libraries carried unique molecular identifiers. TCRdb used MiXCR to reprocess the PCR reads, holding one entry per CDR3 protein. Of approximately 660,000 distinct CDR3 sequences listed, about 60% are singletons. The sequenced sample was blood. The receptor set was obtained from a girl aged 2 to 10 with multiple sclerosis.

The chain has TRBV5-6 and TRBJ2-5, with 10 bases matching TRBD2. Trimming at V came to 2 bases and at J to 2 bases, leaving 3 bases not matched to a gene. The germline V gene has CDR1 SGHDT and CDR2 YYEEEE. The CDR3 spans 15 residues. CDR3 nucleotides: TGTGCCAGCAGCTTCGCTAGCGGGGGACAAGAGACCCAGTACTTC. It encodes CASSFASGGQETQYF.

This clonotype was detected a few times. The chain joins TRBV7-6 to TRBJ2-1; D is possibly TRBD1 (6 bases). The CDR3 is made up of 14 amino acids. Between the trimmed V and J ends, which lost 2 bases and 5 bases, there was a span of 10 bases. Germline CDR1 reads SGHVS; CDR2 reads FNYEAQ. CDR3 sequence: CASSLPGQHNEQFF. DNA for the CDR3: TGTGCCAGCAGCTTACCGGGACAACACAATGAGCAGTTCTTC.

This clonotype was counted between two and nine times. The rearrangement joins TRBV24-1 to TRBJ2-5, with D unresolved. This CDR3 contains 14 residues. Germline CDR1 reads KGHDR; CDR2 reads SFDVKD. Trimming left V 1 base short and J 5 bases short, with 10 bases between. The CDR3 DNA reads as TGTGCCACCAGTGATTTAAGTGGGCGCGAGACCCAGTACTTC. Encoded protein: CATSDLSGRETQYF.

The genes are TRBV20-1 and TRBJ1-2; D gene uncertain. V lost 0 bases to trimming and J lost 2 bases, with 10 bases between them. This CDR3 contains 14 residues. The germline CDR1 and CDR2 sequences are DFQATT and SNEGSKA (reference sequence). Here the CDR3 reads CSARDRAGNYGYTF. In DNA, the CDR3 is TGCAGTGCTAGAGATCGGGCGGGGAACTATGGCTACACCTTC.

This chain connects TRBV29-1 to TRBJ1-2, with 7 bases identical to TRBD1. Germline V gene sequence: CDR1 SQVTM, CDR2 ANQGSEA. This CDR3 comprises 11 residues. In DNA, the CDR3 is TGCAGAGCAGGGGGTAACTATGGCTACACCTTC. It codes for CRAGGNYGYTF.

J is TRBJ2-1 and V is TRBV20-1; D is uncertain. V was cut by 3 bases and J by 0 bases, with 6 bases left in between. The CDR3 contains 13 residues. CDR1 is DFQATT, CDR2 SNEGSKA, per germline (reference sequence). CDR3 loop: CSASMSSYNEQFF. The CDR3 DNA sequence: TGCAGTGCTAGCATGAGCTCCTACAATGAGCAGTTCTTC.

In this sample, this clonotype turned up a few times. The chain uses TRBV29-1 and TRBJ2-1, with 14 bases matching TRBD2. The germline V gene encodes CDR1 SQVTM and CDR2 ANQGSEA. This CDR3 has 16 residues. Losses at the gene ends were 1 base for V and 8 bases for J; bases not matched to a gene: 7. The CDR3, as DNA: TGCAGCGTTGAAGGTCCCGGGACTAGCGGGGGTTATGAGCAGTTCTTC. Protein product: CSVEGPGTSGGYEQFF.

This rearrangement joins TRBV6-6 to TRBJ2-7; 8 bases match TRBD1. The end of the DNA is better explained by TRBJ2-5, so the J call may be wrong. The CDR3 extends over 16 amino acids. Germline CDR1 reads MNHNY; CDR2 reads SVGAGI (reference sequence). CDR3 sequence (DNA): TGTGCCAGCAGTTACGAGGGCACAGGGGGGCGAGAGACCCAGTACTTC. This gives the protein CASSYEGTGGRETQYF.

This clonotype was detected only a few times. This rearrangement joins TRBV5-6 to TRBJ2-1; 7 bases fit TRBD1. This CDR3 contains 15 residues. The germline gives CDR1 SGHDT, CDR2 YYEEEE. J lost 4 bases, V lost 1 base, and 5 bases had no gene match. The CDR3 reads CASSLRSGGYNEQFF. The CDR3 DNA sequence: TGTGCCAGCAGCTTGAGGTCAGGGGGTTACAATGAGCAGTTCTTC.

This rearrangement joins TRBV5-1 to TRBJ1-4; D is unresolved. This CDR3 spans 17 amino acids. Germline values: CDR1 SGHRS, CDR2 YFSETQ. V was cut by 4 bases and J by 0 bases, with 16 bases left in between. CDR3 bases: TGCGCCAGCAGCCCGGCGGGCGGAACACCAACTAATGAAAAACTGTTTTTT. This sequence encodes CASSPAGGTPTNEKLFF. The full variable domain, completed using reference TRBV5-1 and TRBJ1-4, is KAGVTQTPRYLIKTRGQQVTLSCSPISGHRSVSWYQQTPGQGLQFLFEYFSETQRNKGNFPGRFSGRQFSNSRSEMNVSTLELGDSALYLCASSPAGGTPTNEKLFFGSGTQLSVL.

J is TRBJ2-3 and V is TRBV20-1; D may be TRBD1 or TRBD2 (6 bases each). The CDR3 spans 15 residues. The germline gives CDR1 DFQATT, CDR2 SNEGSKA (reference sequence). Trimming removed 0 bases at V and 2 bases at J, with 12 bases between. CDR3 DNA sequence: TGCAGTGCTAGAGATCATGGGGGGCCCACAGATACGCAGTATTTT. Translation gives CSARDHGGPTDTQYF.

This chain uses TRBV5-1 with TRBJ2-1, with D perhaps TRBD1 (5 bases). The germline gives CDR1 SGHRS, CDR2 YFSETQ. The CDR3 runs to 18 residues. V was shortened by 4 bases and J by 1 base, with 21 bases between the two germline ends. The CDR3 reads CASSLGAVSSGSYNEQFF. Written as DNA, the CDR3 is TGCGCCAGCAGCCTTGGGGCCGTGTCATCTGGATCCTACAATGAGCAGTTCTTC.

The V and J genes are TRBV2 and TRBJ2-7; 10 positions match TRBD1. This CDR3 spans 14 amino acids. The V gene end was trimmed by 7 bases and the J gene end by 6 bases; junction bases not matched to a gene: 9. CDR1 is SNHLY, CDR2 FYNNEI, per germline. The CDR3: CASTRGTGASEQYF. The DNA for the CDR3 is TGTGCCAGCACCCGGGGGACAGGGGCATCCGAGCAGTACTTC.

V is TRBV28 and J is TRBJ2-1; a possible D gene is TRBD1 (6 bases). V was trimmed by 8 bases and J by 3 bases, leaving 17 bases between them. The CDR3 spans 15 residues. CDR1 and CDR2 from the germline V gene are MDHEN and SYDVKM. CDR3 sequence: CASGAHRALYNEQFF. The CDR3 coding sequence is TGTGCCAGCGGGGCCCACAGGGCCCTCTACAATGAGCAGTTCTTC.

The CDR3 sequence: CASSFAGGGAPDTQYF. Here the CDR3 DNA reads TGTGCCAGCAGCTTTGCCGGCGGGGGCGCGCCAGATACGCAGTATTTT. The chain combines TRBV11-2 with TRBJ2-3; D perhaps matches TRBD2 (7 bases). V lost 3 bases to trimming and J lost 4 bases, with 17 bases between them. The CDR3 is made up of 16 amino acids. The germline V gene has CDR1 SGHAT and CDR2 FQNNGV.

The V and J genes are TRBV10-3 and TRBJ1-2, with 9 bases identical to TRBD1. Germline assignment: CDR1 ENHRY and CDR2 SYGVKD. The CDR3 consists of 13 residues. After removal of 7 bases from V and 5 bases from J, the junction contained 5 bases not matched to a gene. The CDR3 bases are TGTGCCATCAAGGAACAGGGGGCATATGGCTACACCTTC. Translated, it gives CAIKEQGAYGYTF.

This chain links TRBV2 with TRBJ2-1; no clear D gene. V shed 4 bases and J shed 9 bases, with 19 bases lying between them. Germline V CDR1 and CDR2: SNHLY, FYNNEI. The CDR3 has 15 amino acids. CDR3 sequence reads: CASSGRAGNLGEQFF. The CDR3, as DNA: TGTGCCAGCAGTGGAAGAGCAGGCAACCTCGGTGAGCAGTTCTTC.

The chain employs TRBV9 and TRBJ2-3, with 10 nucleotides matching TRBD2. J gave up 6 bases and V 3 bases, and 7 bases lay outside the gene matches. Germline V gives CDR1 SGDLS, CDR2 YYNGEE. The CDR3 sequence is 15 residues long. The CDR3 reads CASSEPGTSADTQYF. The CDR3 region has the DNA TGTGCCAGCAGCGAACCCGGGACTAGCGCTGATACGCAGTATTTT. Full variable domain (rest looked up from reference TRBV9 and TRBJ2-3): DSGVTQTPKHLITATGQRVTLRCSPRSGDLSVYWYQQSLDQGLQFLIQYYNGEERAKGNILERFSAQQFPDLHSELNLSSLELGDSALYFCASSEPGTSADTQYFGPGTRLTVL.

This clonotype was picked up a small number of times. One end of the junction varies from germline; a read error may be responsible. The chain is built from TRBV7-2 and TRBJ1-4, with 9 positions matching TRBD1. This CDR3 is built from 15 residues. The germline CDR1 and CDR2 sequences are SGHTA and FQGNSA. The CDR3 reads CASSLETGGNGKLFF. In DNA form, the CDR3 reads TGTGCCAGCAGCTTAGAAACAGGGGGCAATGGAAAACTGTTTTTT.

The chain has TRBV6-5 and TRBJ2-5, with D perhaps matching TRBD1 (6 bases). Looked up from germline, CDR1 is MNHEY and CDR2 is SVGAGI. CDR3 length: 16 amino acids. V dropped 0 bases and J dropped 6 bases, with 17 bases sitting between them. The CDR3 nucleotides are TGTGCCAGCAGTTACTCGGGGGCAGGGAGTGGGAAGACCCAGTACTTC. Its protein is CASSYSGAGSGKTQYF.